The clone carrying this TCR beta chain was detected a few times. Germline V gene sequence: CDR1 SGHDN, CDR2 FVKESK. Trimming shortened V by 0 bases and J by 5 bases, and 11 bases separated the two germline ends. CDR3 size: 14 residues. The data were taken from a study of blood T cell repertoires in COVID-19. Background on the study: COVID-19 samples, acute and convalescent, were from the United States, Italy and Spain. T cells, B-cell-depleted T cells, or PBMCs supplied cDNA or gDNA.

Per the authors' pipeline: Reference gene primer amplification yielded estimated nucleated cell counts. Sequencing used immunoSEQ multiplex PCR; TCRdb keeps in-frame clones, though not all of them. The V and J calls and clone size were taken over from that table, and D and trimming were inferred from the DNA. The sample carries some 150,000 clones, 80% to 90% recorded once. J is TRBJ2-7 and V is TRBV14; TRBD1 might be the D (5 bases). The sample taken for sequencing was peripheral blood. The receptor was derived from a human donor in a cohort sampled during active COVID-19. The CDR3 protein is CASSQDWTINEQYF. CDR3 coding DNA: TGTGCCAGCAGCCAAGATTGGACAATCAACGAGCAGTACTTC.